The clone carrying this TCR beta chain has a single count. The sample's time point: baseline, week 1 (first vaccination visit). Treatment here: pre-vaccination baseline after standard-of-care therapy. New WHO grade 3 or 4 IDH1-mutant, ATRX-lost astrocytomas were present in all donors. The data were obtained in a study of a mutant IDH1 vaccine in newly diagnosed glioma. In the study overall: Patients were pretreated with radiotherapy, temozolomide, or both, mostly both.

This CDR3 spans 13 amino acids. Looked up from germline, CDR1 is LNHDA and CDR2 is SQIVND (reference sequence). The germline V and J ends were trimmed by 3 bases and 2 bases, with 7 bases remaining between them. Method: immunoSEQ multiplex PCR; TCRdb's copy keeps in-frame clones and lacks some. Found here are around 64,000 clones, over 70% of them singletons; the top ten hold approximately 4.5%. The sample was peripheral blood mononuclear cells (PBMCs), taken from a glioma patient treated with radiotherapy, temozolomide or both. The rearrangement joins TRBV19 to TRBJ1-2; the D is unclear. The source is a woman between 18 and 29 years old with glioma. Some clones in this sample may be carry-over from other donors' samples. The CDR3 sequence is CASSIDGNYGYTF. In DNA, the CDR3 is TGTGCCAGTAGTATCGACGGCAACTATGGCTACACCTTC. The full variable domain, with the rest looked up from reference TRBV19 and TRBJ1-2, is DGGITQSPKYLFRKEGQNVTLSCEQNLNHDAMYWYRQDPGQGLRLIYYSQIVNDFQKGDIAEGYSVSREKKESFPLTVTSAQKNPTAFYLCASSIDGNYGYTFGSGTRLTVV.